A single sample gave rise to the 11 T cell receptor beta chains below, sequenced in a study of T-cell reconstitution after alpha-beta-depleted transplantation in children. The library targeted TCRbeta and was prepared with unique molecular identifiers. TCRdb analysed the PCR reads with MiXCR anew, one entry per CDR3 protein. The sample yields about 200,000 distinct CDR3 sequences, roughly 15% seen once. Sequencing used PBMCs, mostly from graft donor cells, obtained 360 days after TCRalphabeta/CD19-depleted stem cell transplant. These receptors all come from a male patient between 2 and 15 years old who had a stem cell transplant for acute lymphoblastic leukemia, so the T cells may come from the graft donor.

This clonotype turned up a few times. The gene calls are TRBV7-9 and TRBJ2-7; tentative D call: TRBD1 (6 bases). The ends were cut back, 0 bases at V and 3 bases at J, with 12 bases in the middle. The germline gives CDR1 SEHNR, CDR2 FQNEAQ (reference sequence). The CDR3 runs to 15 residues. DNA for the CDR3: TGTGCCAGCAGCTTAGCCCTACAGGGAAACTACGAGCAGTACTTC. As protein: CASSLALQGNYEQYF.

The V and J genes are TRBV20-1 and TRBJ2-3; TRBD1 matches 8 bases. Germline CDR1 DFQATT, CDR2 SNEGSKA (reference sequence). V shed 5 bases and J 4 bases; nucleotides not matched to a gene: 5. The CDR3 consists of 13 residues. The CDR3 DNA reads TGCAGTGCTTACGACAGGGGTGCAGATACGCAGTATTTT. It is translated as CSAYDRGADTQYF.

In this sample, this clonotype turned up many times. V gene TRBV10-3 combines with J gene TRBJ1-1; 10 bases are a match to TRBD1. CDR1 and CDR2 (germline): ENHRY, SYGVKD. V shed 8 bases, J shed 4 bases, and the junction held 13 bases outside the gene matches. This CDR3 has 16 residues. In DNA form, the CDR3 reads TGTGCCATCTCGCCGGGGGACAGGGGAGGGGGCACTGAAGCTTTCTTT. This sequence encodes CAISPGDRGGGTEAFF.

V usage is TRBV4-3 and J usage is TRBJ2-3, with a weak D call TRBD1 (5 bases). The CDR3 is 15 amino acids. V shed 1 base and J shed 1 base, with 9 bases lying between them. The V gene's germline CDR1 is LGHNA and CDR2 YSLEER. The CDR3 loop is CASSQGQGRTDTQYF. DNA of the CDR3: TGCGCCAGCAGCCAAGGGCAGGGTCGCACAGATACGCAGTATTTT.

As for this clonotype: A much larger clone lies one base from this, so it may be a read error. This chain's CDR3 is CSIGWRADFLAEQYF. CDR3 sequence (DNA): TGCAGCATTGGTTGGCGGGCGGACTTCTTGGCGGAGCAGTACTTC. The chain has TRBV29-1 and TRBJ2-7; D might be TRBD2 (5 bases). This CDR3 has 15 amino acids. CDR1 is SQVTM and CDR2 is ANQGSEA in the germline V gene. The V end lost 8 bases, the J end lost 7 bases, and 27 bases lay between the germline ends.

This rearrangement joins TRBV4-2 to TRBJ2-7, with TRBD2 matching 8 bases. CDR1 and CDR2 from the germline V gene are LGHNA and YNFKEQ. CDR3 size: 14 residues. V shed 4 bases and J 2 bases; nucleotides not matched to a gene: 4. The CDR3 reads CASSPRGATYEQYF. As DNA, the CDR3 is TGTGCCAGCAGCCCGCGGGGGGCTACCTACGAGCAGTACTTC.

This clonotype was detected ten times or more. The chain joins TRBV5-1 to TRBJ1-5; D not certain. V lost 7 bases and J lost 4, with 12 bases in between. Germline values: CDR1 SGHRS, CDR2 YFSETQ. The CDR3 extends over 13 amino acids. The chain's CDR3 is CASRLSGNQPQHF. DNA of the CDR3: TGCGCCAGCCGCCTTTCGGGAAATCAGCCCCAGCATTTT.

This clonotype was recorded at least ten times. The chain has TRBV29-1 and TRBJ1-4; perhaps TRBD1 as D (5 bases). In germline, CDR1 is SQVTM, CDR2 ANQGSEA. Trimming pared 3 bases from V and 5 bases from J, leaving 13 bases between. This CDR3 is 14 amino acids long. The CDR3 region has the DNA TGCAGCGTTGACGGGGGTTCGGTAAATGAAAAACTGTTTTTT. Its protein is CSVDGGSVNEKLFF. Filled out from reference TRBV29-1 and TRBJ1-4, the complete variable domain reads SAVISQKPSRDICQRGTSLTIQCQVDSQVTMMFWYRQQPGQSLTLIATANQGSEATYESGFVIDKFPISRPNLTFSTLTVSNMSPEDSSIYLCSVDGGSVNEKLFFGSGTQLSVL.

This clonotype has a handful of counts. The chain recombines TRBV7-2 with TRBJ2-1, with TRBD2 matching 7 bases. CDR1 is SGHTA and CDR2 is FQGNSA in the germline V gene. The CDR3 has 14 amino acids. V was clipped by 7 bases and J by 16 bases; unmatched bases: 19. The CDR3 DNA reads TGTGCCAGCACCCTTAACGGGGGAGGACTAGGGGTCTTCTTC. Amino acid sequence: CASTLNGGGLGVFF.

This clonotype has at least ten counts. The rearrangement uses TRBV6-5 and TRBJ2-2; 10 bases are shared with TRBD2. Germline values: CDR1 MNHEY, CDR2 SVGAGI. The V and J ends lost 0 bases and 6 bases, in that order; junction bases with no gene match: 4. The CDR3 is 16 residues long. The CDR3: CASSYSRLAGAGELFF. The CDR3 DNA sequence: TGTGCCAGCAGTTACTCTCGGCTAGCGGGAGCCGGGGAGCTGTTTTTT.

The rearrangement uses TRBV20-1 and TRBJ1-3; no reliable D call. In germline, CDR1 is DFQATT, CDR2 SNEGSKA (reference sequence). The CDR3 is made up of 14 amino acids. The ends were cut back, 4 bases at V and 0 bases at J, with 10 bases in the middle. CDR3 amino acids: CSATSASSGNTIYF. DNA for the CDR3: TGCAGTGCTACCTCAGCTAGCTCTGGAAACACCATATATTTT.